The source of this TCR beta chain is a study of T-cell reconstitution after alpha-beta-depleted transplantation in children. Unique molecular identifiers featured in how the TCRbeta library was prepared. A single record per CDR3 protein comes from TCRdb applying MiXCR to the PCR reads. The sample consists of hundreds of thousands of distinct CDR3 sequences, roughly 17% of them appearing once. The CDR3 has 15 amino acids. This chain uses TRBV21-1 with TRBJ2-2; the D call TRBD1 from the table was never checked on the DNA. TRBV21-1 is labeled a pseudogene. This clonotype was sampled from a boy under three years old who had a stem cell transplant for Wiskott-Aldrich syndrome, so the T cells may come from the graft donor. The specimen was PBMCs, mostly from graft donor cells, collected 360 days after TCRalphabeta/CD19-depleted stem cell transplant. CDR3 protein: CASSNLSLRAGELFF. In nucleotides, the CDR3 is TGTGCCAGCAGCAACCTCAGCCTCAGGGCCGGGGAGCTGTTTTTT.